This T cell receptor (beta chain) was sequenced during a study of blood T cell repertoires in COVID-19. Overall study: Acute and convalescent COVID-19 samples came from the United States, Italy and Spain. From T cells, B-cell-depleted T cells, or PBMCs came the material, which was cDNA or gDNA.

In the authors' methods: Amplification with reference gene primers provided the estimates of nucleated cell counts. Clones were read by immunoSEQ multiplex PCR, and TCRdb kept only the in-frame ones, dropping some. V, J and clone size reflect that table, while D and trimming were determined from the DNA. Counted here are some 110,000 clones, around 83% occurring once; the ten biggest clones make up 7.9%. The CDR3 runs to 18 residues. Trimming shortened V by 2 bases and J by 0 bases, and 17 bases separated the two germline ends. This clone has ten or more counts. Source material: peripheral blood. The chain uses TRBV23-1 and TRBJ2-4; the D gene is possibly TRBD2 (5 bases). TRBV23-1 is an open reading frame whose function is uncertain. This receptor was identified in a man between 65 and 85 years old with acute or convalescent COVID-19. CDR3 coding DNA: TGCGCCAGCAGTCAACCGGGATCCCGACACCTAGCCAAAAACATTCAGTACTTC. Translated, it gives CASSQPGSRHLAKNIQYF.